This TCR beta chain was sequenced for a study of blood T cell repertoires in COVID-19. This CDR3 spans 14 amino acids. V lost 0 bases, J lost 7 bases, and 5 bases stayed unmatched. The germline V gene encodes CDR1 SGHRS and CDR2 YFSETQ. Using immunoSEQ multiplex PCR, the repertoire was profiled, and TCRdb retains in-frame clones only, with some absent. Seen here are roughly 230,000 clones, around 81% observed once, and the top ten hold roughly 3.1%. The material sequenced was PBMCs or T cells enriched from blood (not recorded which). This clonotype was sampled from a man over 45 who had recovered from COVID-19. The rearrangement links TRBV5-1 to TRBJ2-7, with 9 bases lining up with TRBD1. CDR3 in amino acids: CASSLVGGQGEQYF. CDR3 DNA: TGCGCCAGCAGCTTGGTGGGGGGACAGGGTGAGCAGTACTTC.